The clone carrying this T cell receptor (beta chain) occurred many times. The source of the sample is a study of Graves' ophthalmopathy and Graves' hyperthyroidism. RNA transcripts were the template, and TCR beta CDR3 regions were amplified from them. HTBI primers served in a first-round RT-PCR, which a second-round multiplex PCR followed. TCRdb reprocessed the multiplex PCR reads via MiXCR and lists one record per CDR3 protein. In the table there are roughly 600,000 distinct CDR3 sequences, approximately 37% of which are singletons. The germline V gene encodes CDR1 SGHDT and CDR2 YYEEEE. V gave up 4 bases and J gave up 6 bases; unmatched junction bases: 4. The CDR3 runs 13 residues.

What was sequenced was peripheral blood or thyroid tissue (not recorded which). The receptor's source is an adult man with Graves' hyperthyroidism. This chain links TRBV5-6 with TRBJ2-7; TRBD1 aligns across 10 bases. The CDR3 region has the DNA TGTGCCAGCAGCATCCGGGACAGGGGCGAGCAGTACTTC. Its translation: CASSIRDRGEQYF.